This entry lists 11 T cell receptor beta chains sequenced from one sample in a study of blood T cell repertoires in COVID-19. Generated by immunoSEQ multiplex PCR, the TCRdb table keeps only in-frame clones and is missing some. The sample gives about 64,000 clones, roughly 80% of which show up once; about 14% is in the top ten. Sequenced sample: peripheral blood. The receptors stem from a man in his sixties with COVID-19, enrolled during active disease.

The rearrangement uses TRBV6-1 and TRBJ1-1; 9 positions agree with TRBD1. Per the germline V gene, CDR1 is MNHNS and CDR2 is SASEGT. The length of the CDR3 is 15 residues. J lost 5 bases, V lost 0 bases, and 4 bases had no gene match. The CDR3 protein is CASSEAGQGITEAFF. The CDR3 coding sequence is TGTGCCAGCAGTGAAGCGGGACAGGGAATAACTGAAGCTTTCTTT.

This clone has just a few counts. The V call is TRBV7-9, the J call TRBJ1-3; 7 positions match TRBD1. V shed 4 bases and J 4 bases; nucleotides not matched to a gene: 4. CDR1 is SEHNR and CDR2 is FQNEAQ in the germline V gene (reference sequence). The CDR3 contains 14 residues. The CDR3 DNA reads as TGTGCCAGCAGCTCCTCGACAGGGGGAAACACCATATATTTT. Residues: CASSSSTGGNTIYF.

This clone was detected a few times. This chain links TRBV28 with TRBJ1-6, with D hard to call. The germline CDR1 and CDR2 sequences are MDHEN and SYDVKM. Trimming stripped 3 bases from V and 7 bases from J, with 4 bases between. The CDR3 runs to 12 residues. The CDR3 spells CASSFVNSPLHF. The CDR3 region has the DNA TGTGCCAGCAGTTTCGTAAATTCACCCCTCCACTTT.

The chain carries TRBV6-5 and TRBJ2-1; maybe TRBD2 (5 bases). Trimming pared 6 bases from V and 9 bases from J, leaving 18 bases between. The CDR3 runs to 14 residues. Germline CDR1 reads MNHEY; CDR2 reads SVGAGI. This CDR3 reads CASRRSGTPSEQFF. CDR3 bases: TGTGCCAGCAGGAGAAGCGGCACTCCAAGTGAGCAGTTCTTC.

This chain uses TRBV13 with TRBJ2-3; 8 bases are a match to TRBD2. With V trimmed by 3 bases and J by 4 bases, 0 bases remained unmatched. The CDR3 has 13 residues. Germline CDR1 reads PRHDT; CDR2 reads FYEKMQ (reference sequence). The CDR3 here is CASSFGGADTQYF. CDR3 coding DNA: TGTGCCAGCAGCTTCGGGGGGGCAGATACGCAGTATTTT.

This sequence joins TRBV24-1 and TRBJ1-5; D gene unclear. V gave up 9 bases and J gave up 2 bases, with 10 bases separating them. This CDR3 has 13 residues. Germline assignment: CDR1 KGHDR and CDR2 SFDVKD. The DNA for the CDR3 is TGTGCCACCTCCCTCGGGGGCAATCAGCCCCAGCATTTT. Its translation is CATSLGGNQPQHF.

The table lists this clone with a count of one. J is TRBJ2-7 and V is TRBV19; the D gene is possibly TRBD1 (7 bases). Germline CDR1 LNHDA, CDR2 SQIVND (reference sequence). V was clipped by 3 bases and J by 0 bases, with 12 bases between them. The CDR3 runs to 15 residues. The DNA of the CDR3 is TGTGCCAGTAGTATCCAGGGGGGAGGCTCCTACGAGCAGTACTTC. The encoded protein is CASSIQGGGSYEQYF.

This clone appeared once. This chain links TRBV30 with TRBJ2-1; 8 nucleotides agree with TRBD1. Trimming cost V 4 bases and J 6 bases; bases outside gene matches: 11. Germline CDR1 and CDR2: GTSNPN and SVGIG (reference sequence). The CDR3 sequence is 15 residues long. The CDR3 is CAWTSLGQGGNEQFF. CDR3 bases: TGTGCCTGGACCTCTCTCGGACAGGGTGGCAATGAGCAGTTCTTC.

The chain combines TRBV30 with TRBJ1-4, with D possibly TRBD1 on 6 matching bases. CDR3 size: 15 residues. From germline, CDR1 is GTSNPN and CDR2 SVGIG (reference sequence). The germline V and J ends were trimmed by 2 bases and 8 bases, with 18 bases remaining between them. For the CDR3, the DNA is TGTGCCTGGAGTCCCAAAGGACAGACTGGGGAAAAACTGTTTTTT. Its translation: CAWSPKGQTGEKLFF. The entire variable domain, with the rest obtained from reference TRBV30 and TRBJ1-4, is as follows: SQTIHQWPATLVQPVGSPLSLECTVEGTSNPNLYWYRQAAGRGLQLLFYSVGIGQISSEVPQNLSASRPQDRQFILSSKKLLLSDSGFYLCAWSPKGQTGEKLFFGSGTQLSVL.

The chain employs TRBV4-1 and TRBJ2-7; possibly TRBD1 for D (6 bases). Per the germline V gene, CDR1 is MGHRA and CDR2 is YSYEKL. Trimming removed 0 bases at V and 7 bases at J, with 16 bases between. CDR3 length equals 15 residues. CDR3 protein: CASSQEDRIPEEQYF. The CDR3 DNA follows: TGCGCCAGCAGCCAAGAAGACAGGATCCCGGAAGAGCAGTACTTC.

This clone was counted a few times. This chain connects TRBV30 to TRBJ2-5, with a possible D match to TRBD1 (6 bases). Trimming took 5 bases from V and 6 from J, leaving 13 bases between them. Germline CDR1 GTSNPN, CDR2 SVGIG (reference sequence). The CDR3 sequence is 12 residues long. The chain's CDR3 is CAWGGDGKTQYF. CDR3 in DNA: TGTGCCTGGGGGGGCGACGGGAAGACCCAGTACTTC. Complete variable domain (other parts from reference TRBV30 and TRBJ2-5): SQTIHQWPATLVQPVGSPLSLECTVEGTSNPNLYWYRQAAGRGLQLLFYSVGIGQISSEVPQNLSASRPQDRQFILSSKKLLLSDSGFYLCAWGGDGKTQYFGPGTRLLVL.